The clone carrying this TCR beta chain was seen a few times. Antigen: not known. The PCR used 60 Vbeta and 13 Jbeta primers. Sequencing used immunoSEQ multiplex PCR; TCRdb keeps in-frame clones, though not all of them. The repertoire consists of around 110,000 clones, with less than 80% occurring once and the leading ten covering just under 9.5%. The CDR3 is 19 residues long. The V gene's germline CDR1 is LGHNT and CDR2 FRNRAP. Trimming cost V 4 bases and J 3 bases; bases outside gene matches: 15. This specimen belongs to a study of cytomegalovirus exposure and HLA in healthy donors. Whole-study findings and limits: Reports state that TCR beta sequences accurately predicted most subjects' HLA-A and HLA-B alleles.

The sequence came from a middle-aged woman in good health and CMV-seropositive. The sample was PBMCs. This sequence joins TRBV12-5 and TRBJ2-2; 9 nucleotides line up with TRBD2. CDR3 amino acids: CASGSRPYGREGYTGELFF. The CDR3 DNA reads TGTGCTAGTGGTTCCCGCCCCTACGGGCGGGAGGGCTACACCGGGGAGCTGTTTTTT.